This T cell receptor (beta chain) was recorded in a study of T cell changes during pregnancy in multiple sclerosis. Germline V gene sequence: CDR1 SGHRS, CDR2 YFSETQ. With V trimmed by 7 bases and J by 5 bases, 9 bases remained unmatched. The CDR3 sequence is 14 residues long. TCRdb's copy holds only in-frame clones and misses some; the assay was immunoSEQ multiplex PCR. Of some 100,000 clones listed, around 93% are singletons. This rearrangement joins TRBV5-1 to TRBJ2-1, with TRBD1 matching 7 bases. Sequenced here: peripheral blood, sampled before pregnancy. This TCR was recovered from a female donor with multiple sclerosis, enrolled in a pregnancy study. The CDR3 DNA sequence: TGCGCCAGCGAATGGGACAGCGCTGACAATGAGCAGTTCTTC. Protein: CASEWDSADNEQFF.